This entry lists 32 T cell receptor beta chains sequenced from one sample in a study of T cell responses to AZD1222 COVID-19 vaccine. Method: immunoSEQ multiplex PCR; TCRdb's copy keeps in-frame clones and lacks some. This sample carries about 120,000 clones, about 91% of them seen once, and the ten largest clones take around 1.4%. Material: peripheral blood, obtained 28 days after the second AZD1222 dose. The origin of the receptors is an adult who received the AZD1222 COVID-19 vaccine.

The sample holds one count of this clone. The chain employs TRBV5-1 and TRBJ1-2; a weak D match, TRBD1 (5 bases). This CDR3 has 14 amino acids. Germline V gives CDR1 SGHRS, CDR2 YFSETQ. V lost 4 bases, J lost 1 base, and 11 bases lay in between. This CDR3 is CASSTDTFNYGYTF. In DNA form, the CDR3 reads TGCGCCAGCAGCACGGACACTTTTAACTATGGCTACACCTTC.

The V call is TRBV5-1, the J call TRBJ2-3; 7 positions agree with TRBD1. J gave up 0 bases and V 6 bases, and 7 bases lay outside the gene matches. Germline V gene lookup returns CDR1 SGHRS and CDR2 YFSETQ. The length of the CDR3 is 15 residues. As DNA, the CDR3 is TGCGCCAGCACGGTAACGGGACAGAGCACAGATACGCAGTATTTT. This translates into CASTVTGQSTDTQYF.

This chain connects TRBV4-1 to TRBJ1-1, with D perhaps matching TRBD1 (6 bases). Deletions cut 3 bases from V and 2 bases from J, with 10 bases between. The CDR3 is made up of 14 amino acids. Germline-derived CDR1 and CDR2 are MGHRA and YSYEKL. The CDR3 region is CASSQRQVNTEAFF. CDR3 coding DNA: TGCGCCAGCAGCCAGAGACAGGTAAACACTGAAGCTTTCTTT.

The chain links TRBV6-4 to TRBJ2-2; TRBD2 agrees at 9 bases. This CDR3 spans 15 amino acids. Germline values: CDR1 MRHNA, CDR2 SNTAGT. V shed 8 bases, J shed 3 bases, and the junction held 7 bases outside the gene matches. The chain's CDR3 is CASGKTSGHTGELFF. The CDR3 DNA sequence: TGTGCCAGCGGTAAGACTAGCGGACACACCGGGGAGCTGTTTTTT.

This chain's CDR3 is CASSPRKATGITDTQYF. The CDR3 DNA reads as TGTGCCAGCAGCCCCAGGAAGGCGACAGGGATCACAGATACGCAGTATTTT. This chain uses TRBV7-3 with TRBJ2-3; 7 bases fit TRBD1. The junction had 13 bases not matched to a gene; V was cut back by 5 bases and J by 2 bases. Germline assignment: CDR1 SGHTA and CDR2 FQGTGA. The CDR3 is 17 residues long.

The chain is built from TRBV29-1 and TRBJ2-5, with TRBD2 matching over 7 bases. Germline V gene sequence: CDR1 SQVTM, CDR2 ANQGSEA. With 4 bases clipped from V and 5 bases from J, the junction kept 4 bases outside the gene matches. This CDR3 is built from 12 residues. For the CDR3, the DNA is TGCAGCGTTGTAGCGGGTGGCGAGACCCAGTACTTC. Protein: CSVVAGGETQYF.

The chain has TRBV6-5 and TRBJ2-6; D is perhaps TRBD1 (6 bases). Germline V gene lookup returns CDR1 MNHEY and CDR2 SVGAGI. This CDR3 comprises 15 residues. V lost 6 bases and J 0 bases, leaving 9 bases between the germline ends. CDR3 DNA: TGTGCCAGCAGACGGACAGTCTCTGGGGCCAACGTCCTGACTTTC. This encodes CASRRTVSGANVLTF.

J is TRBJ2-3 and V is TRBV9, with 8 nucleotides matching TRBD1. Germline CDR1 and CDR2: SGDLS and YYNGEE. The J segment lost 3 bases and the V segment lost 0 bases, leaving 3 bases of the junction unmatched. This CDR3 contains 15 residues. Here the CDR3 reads CASSVDDRGTDTQYF. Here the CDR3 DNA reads TGTGCCAGCAGCGTAGATGACAGGGGAACAGATACGCAGTATTTT.

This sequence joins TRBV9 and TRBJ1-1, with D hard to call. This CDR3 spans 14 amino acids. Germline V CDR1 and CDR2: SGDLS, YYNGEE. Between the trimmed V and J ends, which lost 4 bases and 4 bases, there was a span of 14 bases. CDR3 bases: TGTGCCAGCAGCCCGACCCTCGGGATCACTGAAGCTTTCTTT. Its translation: CASSPTLGITEAFF.

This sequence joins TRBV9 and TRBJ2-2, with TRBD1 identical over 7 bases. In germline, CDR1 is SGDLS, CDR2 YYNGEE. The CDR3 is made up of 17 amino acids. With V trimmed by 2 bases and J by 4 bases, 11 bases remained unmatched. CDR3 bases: TGTGCCAGCAGCGTTAACAGGGGCGATCGAGTCACCGGGGAGCTGTTTTTT. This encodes CASSVNRGDRVTGELFF. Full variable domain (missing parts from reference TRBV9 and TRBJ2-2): DSGVTQTPKHLITATGQRVTLRCSPRSGDLSVYWYQQSLDQGLQFLIQYYNGEERAKGNILERFSAQQFPDLHSELNLSSLELGDSALYFCASSVNRGDRVTGELFFGEGSRLTVL.

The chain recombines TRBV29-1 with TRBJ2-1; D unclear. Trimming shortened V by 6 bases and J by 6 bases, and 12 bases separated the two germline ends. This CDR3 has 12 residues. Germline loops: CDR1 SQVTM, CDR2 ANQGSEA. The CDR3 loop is CSVVPASNEQFF. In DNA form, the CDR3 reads TGCAGCGTGGTCCCGGCCTCCAATGAGCAGTTCTTC.

This CDR3 is CASSLAGSDYEQYF. The CDR3 nucleotides are TGCGCCAGCAGCTTGGCGGGGAGCGACTACGAGCAGTACTTC. The V call is TRBV5-1, the J call TRBJ2-7; a possible D gene is TRBD2 (5 bases). Per germline, CDR1 SGHRS and CDR2 YFSETQ. Trimming cost V 0 bases and J 3 bases, with 10 bases left between them. This CDR3 has 14 amino acids.

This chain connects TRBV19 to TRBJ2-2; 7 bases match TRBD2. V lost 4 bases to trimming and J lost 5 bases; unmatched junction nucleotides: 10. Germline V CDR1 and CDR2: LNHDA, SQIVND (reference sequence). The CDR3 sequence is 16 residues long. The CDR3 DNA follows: TGTGCCAGTAGTAAATGGGAGCGGGAACCGACCGGGGAGCTGTTTTTT. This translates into CASSKWEREPTGELFF. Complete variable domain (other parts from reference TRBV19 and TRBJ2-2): DGGITQSPKYLFRKEGQNVTLSCEQNLNHDAMYWYRQDPGQGLRLIYYSQIVNDFQKGDIAEGYSVSREKKESFPLTVTSAQKNPTAFYLCASSKWEREPTGELFFGEGSRLTVL.

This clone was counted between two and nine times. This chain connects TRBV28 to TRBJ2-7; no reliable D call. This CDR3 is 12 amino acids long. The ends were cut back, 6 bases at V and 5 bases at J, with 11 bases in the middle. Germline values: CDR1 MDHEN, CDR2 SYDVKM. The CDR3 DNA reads TGTGCCAGCAGCACAAGCGCCCACGAGCAGTACTTC. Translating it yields CASSTSAHEQYF.

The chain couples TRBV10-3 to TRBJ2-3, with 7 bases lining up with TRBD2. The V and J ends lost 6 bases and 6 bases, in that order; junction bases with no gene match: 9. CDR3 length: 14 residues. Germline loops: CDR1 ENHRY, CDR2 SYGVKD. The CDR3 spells CAISLAGDGDTQYF. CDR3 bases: TGTGCCATCAGCCTTGCGGGAGACGGGGATACGCAGTATTTT.

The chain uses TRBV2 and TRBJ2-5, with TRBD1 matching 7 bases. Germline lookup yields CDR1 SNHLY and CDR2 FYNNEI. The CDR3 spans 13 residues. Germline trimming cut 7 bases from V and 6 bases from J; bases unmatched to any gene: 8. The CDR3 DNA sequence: TGTGCCAGCAAGGGGGCGCCGGGTCAGACCCAGTACTTC. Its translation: CASKGAPGQTQYF.

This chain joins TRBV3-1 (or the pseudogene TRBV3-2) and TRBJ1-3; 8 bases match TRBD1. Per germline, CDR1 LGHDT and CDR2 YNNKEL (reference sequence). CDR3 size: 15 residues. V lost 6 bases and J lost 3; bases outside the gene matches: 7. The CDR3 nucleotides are TGTGCCAGCAGGGCCAGGGGGCGCGATGGAAACACCATATATTTT. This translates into CASRARGRDGNTIYF.

In nucleotides, the CDR3 is TGTGCCAGCAGTGAAGTTCAGGGGCAGGGGAATTCACCCCTCCACTTT. Encoded protein: CASSEVQGQGNSPLHF. This rearrangement joins TRBV6-1 to TRBJ1-6, with D tentatively TRBD1 (6 bases). The CDR3 loop spans 16 amino acids. V gave up 1 base and J gave up 7 bases, with 14 bases separating them. The germline V gene has CDR1 MNHNS and CDR2 SASEGT.

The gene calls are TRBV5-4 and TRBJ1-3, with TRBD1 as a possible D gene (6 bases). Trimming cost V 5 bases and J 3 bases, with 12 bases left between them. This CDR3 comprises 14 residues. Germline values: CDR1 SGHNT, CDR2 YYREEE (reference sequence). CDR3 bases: TGTGCCAGCAGAGACTCAGGGGTTGGAAACACCATATATTTT. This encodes CASRDSGVGNTIYF.

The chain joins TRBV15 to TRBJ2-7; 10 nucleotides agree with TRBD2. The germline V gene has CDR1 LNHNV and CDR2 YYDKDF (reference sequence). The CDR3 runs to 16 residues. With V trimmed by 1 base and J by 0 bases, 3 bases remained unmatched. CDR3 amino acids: CATSRGASGSSYEQYF. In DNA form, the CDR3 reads TGTGCCACCAGCAGAGGAGCTAGCGGGAGCTCCTACGAGCAGTACTTC.

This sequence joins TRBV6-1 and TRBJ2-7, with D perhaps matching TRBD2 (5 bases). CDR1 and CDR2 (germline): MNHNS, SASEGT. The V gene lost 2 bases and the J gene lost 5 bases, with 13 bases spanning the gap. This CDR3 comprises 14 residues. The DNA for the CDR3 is TGTGCCAGCAGTGAATATCGGGGAAGGAACGAGCAGTACTTC. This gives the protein CASSEYRGRNEQYF.

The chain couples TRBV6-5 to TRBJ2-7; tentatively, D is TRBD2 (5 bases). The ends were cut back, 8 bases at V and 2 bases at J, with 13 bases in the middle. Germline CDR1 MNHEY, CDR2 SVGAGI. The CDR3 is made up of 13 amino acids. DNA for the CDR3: TGTGCCAGCGGGAGACTGGGAACCTACGAGCAGTACTTC. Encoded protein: CASGRLGTYEQYF.

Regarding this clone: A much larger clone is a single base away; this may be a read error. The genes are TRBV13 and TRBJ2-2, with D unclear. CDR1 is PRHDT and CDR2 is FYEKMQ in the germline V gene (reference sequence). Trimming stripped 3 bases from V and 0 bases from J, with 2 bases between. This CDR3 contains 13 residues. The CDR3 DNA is TGTGCCAGCAGCTTGGCGAACACCGGGGAGCTGTTTTTT. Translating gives CASSLANTGELFF.

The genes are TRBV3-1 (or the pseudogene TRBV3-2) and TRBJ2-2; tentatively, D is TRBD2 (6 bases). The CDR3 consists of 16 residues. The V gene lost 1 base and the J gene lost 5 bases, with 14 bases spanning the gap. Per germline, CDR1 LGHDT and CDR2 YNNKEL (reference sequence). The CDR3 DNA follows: TGTGCCAGCAGCCAAGGCAATAGCGGAGGGACCGGGGAGCTGTTTTTT. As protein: CASSQGNSGGTGELFF.

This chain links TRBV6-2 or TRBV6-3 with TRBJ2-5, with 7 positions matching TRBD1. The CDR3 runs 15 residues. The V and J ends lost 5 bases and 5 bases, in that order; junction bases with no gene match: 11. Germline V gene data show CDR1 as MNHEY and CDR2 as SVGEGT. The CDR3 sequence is CASSTDRENIETQYF. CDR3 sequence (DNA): TGTGCCAGCAGTACCGACAGGGAAAATATTGAGACCCAGTACTTC.

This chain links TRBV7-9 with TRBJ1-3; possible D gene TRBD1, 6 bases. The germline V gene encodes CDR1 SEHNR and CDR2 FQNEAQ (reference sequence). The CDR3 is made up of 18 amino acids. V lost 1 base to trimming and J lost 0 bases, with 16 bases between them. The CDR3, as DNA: TGTGCCAGCAGCTTAGGATCCCTACAGGGCTTCTCTGGAAACACCATATATTTT. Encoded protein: CASSLGSLQGFSGNTIYF.

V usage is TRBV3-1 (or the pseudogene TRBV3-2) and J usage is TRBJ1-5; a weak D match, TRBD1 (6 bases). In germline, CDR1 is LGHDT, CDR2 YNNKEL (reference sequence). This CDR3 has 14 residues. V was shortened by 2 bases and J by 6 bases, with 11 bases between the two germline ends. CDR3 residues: CASSQRGGGQPQHF. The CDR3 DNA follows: TGTGCCAGCAGCCAAAGGGGAGGGGGTCAGCCCCAGCATTTT.

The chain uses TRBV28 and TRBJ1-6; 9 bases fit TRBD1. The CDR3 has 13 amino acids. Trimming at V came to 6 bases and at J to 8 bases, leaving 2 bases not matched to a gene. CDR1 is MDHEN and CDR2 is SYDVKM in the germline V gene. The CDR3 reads CASRRQGDSPLHF. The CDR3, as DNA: TGTGCCAGCAGACGACAGGGGGATTCACCCCTCCACTTT.

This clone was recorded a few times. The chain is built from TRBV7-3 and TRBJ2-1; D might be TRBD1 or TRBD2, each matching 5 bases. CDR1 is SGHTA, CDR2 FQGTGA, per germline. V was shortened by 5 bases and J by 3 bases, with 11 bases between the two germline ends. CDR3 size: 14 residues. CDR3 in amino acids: CASSPGANYNEQFF. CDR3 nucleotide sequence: TGTGCCAGCAGCCCCGGGGCCAACTACAATGAGCAGTTCTTC.

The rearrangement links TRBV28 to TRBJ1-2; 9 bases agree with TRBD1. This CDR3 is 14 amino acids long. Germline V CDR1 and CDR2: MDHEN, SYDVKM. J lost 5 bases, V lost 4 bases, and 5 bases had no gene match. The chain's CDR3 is CASSSSGTGYGYTF. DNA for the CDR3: TGTGCCAGCAGTTCCAGCGGGACAGGGTATGGCTACACCTTC.

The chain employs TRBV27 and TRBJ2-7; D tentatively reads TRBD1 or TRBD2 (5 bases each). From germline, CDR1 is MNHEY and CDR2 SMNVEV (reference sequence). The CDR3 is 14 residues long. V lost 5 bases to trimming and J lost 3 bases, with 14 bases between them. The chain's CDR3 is CASSQIGTGYEQYF. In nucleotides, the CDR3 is TGTGCCAGCAGTCAAATCGGGACGGGCTACGAGCAGTACTTC.

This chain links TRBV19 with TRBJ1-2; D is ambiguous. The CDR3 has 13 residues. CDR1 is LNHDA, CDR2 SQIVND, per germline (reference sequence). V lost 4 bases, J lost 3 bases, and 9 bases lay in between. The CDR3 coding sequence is TGTGCCAGTAGTAACGGGAACCACTATGGCTACACCTTC. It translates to CASSNGNHYGYTF.